The entry below gives a single TCR beta chain sequence along with its context. This entry comes from a study of blood T cell repertoires in COVID-19. Germline V lookup: CDR1 PRHDT, CDR2 FYEKMQ (reference sequence). The CDR3 has 16 residues. V lost 5 bases, J lost 8 bases, and 22 bases lay in between. Sequenced by immunoSEQ multiplex PCR; TCRdb stores in-frame clones only, minus some. The table lists about 120,000 clones, about three quarters of them singletons. This TCR derives from an older woman with acute or convalescent COVID-19. Material: peripheral blood. This rearrangement joins TRBV13 to TRBJ2-1; D gene ambiguous. CDR3 DNA sequence: TGTGCCAGCAGCCAGAGGTTTAGGCTAGTTGGAGATGAGCAGTTCTTC. Translated, it gives CASSQRFRLVGDEQFF. The full variable domain, with the rest looked up from reference TRBV13 and TRBJ2-1, is AAGVIQSPRHLIKEKRETATLKCYPIPRHDTVYWYQQGPGQDPQFLISFYEKMQSDKGSIPDRFSAQQFSDYHSELNMSSLELGDSALYFCASSQRFRLVGDEQFFGPGTRLTVL.